These T cell receptor beta chains were read from a single sample in a study of CD8+ T cells in alopecia areata. Libraries were prepared by immunoSEQ multiplex PCR; TCRdb keeps only in-frame clonotypes and omits some of them. Counted here are 95,000 to 100,000 clones, about 60% occurring once; the ten biggest clones make up around 17%. The sequencing here drew on CD8+ T cells sorted from blood, taken at roughly week 55, from a patient treated with tofacitinib. These receptors came from a human donor with alopecia areata. CDR3s include the opening cysteine and the closing phenylalanine or tryptophan. Fields, in order: V gene, J gene, D gene, clone size, CDR3 DNA, CDR3 protein. The D gene is left open where the match is weak. Expanded clones get a size class; other rows say once, few or many, or leave the size out.

v_gene: TRBV5-6; j_gene: TRBJ2-3; d_gene: .; abundance: .; CDR3nt: TGTGCCAGCAGCTTGGGGGGAGGCACAGATACGCAGTATTTT; CDR3aa: CASSLGGGTDTQYF
v_gene: TRBV6-5; j_gene: TRBJ1-5; d_gene: .; abundance: .; CDR3nt: TGTGCCAGCAGCCCGGGACACCACTTGGCCCAGCATTTT; CDR3aa: CASSPGHHLAQHF
v_gene: TRBV5-1; j_gene: TRBJ2-7; d_gene: .; abundance: once; CDR3nt: TGCGCCAGCAGCTTGTTTGACGAGCAGTACTTC; CDR3aa: CASSLFDEQYF
v_gene: TRBV14; j_gene: TRBJ2-5; d_gene: .; abundance: few; CDR3nt: TGTGCCAGCAGCCCCCCAGGGTGGGAGGAGACCCAGTACTTC; CDR3aa: CASSPPGWEETQYF
v_gene: TRBV30; j_gene: TRBJ2-5; d_gene: .; abundance: .; CDR3nt: TGTGCCTGGAAACTACCGTTAATGGAGACCCAGTACTTC; CDR3aa: CAWKLPLMETQYF
v_gene: TRBV4-2; j_gene: TRBJ1-5; d_gene: TRBD1; abundance: few; CDR3nt: TGTGCCAGCAGCCCCGGGGACAGGGGGTTTCGTCAGCCCCAGCATTTT; CDR3aa: CASSPGDRGFRQPQHF
v_gene: TRBV5-4; j_gene: TRBJ1-6; d_gene: TRBD1; abundance: .; CDR3nt: TGTGCCAGCAGCTGGGACAGGCCCAATTCACCCCTCCACTTT; CDR3aa: CASSWDRPNSPLHF
v_gene: TRBV7-4; j_gene: TRBJ2-3; d_gene: TRBD1; abundance: .; CDR3nt: TGTGCCAGCAGCCCTCGGCCCTCAGGGGGTGTCACAGATACGCAGTATTTT; CDR3aa: CASSPRPSGGVTDTQYF
v_gene: TRBV2; j_gene: TRBJ1-1; d_gene: .; abundance: .; CDR3nt: TGTGCCAGCCGGGCCTCTAGTTTCGCTGAAGCTTTCTTT; CDR3aa: CASRASSFAEAFF
v_gene: TRBV29-1; j_gene: TRBJ1-2; d_gene: .; abundance: .; CDR3nt: TGCAGCGTTGTCGAGGGCAGGAAGGGCTACACCTTC; CDR3aa: CSVVEGRKGYTF
v_gene: TRBV7-9; j_gene: TRBJ2-5; d_gene: .; abundance: few; CDR3nt: TGTGCCAGCAGCGTACTACAGGAACAAGAGACCCAGTACTTC; CDR3aa: CASSVLQEQETQYF
v_gene: TRBV29-1; j_gene: TRBJ1-4; d_gene: .; abundance: .; CDR3nt: TGCAGCGTTGATGACACCTCAACTAATGAAAAACTGTTTTTT; CDR3aa: CSVDDTSTNEKLFF
v_gene: TRBV2; j_gene: TRBJ2-7; d_gene: .; abundance: once; CDR3nt: TGTGCCAGCAGTGAAGTAGGCAGGGGCTACGAGCAGTACTTC; CDR3aa: CASSEVGRGYEQYF
v_gene: TRBV6-5; j_gene: TRBJ1-1; d_gene: .; abundance: .; CDR3nt: TGTGCCAGCAGTTACAGGGTTACGGACACTGAAGCTTTCTTT; CDR3aa: CASSYRVTDTEAFF
v_gene: TRBV30; j_gene: TRBJ2-5; d_gene: TRBD1; abundance: few; CDR3nt: TGTGCCTGGAGCGGGACAGGGTTGATGCAAGAGACCCAGTACTTC; CDR3aa: CAWSGTGLMQETQYF
v_gene: TRBV13; j_gene: TRBJ1-5; d_gene: .; abundance: .; CDR3nt: TGTGCCAGCAGCTTCGGGAATCAGCCCCAGCATTTT; CDR3aa: CASSFGNQPQHF
v_gene: TRBV6-5; j_gene: TRBJ2-5; d_gene: .; abundance: .; CDR3nt: TGTGCCAGCAGTTACCTAATGGGGGGAGAGACCCAGTACTTC; CDR3aa: CASSYLMGGETQYF
v_gene: TRBV5-1; j_gene: TRBJ2-1; d_gene: TRBD1; abundance: .; CDR3nt: TGCGCCAGCAGCGGAGAGGACAGGGTTGATGAGCAGTTCTTC; CDR3aa: CASSGEDRVDEQFF
v_gene: TRBV6-1; j_gene: TRBJ2-1; d_gene: TRBD1; abundance: .; CDR3nt: TGTGCCAGCAGTGAATACGGGACAGGGATCTATGAGCAGTTCTTC; CDR3aa: CASSEYGTGIYEQFF
v_gene: TRBV29-1; j_gene: TRBJ1-4; d_gene: TRBD1; abundance: .; CDR3nt: TGCAGCGTTCCGCTACAGGGGTCACTGTTTTTT; CDR3aa: CSVPLQGSLFF
v_gene: TRBV30; j_gene: TRBJ2-7; d_gene: .; abundance: .; CDR3nt: TGTGCCTGGACGCCGGGACACCAACCCTACGAGCAGTACTTC; CDR3aa: CAWTPGHQPYEQYF
v_gene: TRBV7-9; j_gene: TRBJ1-6; d_gene: .; abundance: many; CDR3nt: TGTGCCAGCAGCCTTCACTCGACGGATGGAGTAGGTTCACCCCTCCACTTT; CDR3aa: CASSLHSTDGVGSPLHF
v_gene: TRBV2; j_gene: TRBJ1-3; d_gene: .; abundance: .; CDR3nt: TGTGCCAGCAGTGGAAACGGTGGAAACACCATATATTTT; CDR3aa: CASSGNGGNTIYF
v_gene: TRBV2; j_gene: TRBJ2-5; d_gene: .; abundance: few; CDR3nt: TGTGCCAGCCGGGGAACTAGTGGAGGTCGTGAGACCCAGTACTTC; CDR3aa: CASRGTSGGRETQYF
v_gene: TRBV5-6; j_gene: TRBJ1-6; d_gene: TRBD1; abundance: .; CDR3nt: TGTGCCAGCAGCTTGCAAGGACAGGGGGTCTATAATTCACCCCTCCACTTT; CDR3aa: CASSLQGQGVYNSPLHF
v_gene: TRBV15; j_gene: TRBJ1-1; d_gene: .; abundance: .; CDR3nt: TGTGCCACTATGGACCGCTCCCAGAACACTGAAGCTTTCTTT; CDR3aa: CATMDRSQNTEAFF
v_gene: TRBV2; j_gene: TRBJ2-7; d_gene: TRBD2; abundance: .; CDR3nt: TGTGCCAGCAGCGTCGGGGGACTAGCGGCCTACGAGCAGTACTTC; CDR3aa: CASSVGGLAAYEQYF